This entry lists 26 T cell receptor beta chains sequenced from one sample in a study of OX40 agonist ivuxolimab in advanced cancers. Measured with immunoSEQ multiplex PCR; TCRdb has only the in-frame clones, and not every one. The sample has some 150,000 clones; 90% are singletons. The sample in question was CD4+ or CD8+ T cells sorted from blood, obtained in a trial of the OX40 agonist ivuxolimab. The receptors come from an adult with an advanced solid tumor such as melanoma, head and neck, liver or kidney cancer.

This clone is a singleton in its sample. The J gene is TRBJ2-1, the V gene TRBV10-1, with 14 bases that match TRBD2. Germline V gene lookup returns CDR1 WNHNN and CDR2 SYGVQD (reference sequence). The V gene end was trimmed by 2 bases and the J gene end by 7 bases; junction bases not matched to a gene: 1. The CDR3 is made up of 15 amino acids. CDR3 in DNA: TGCGCCAGCAGTGAGAGGACTAGCGGGAGGAATGAGCAGTTCTTC. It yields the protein CASSERTSGRNEQFF.

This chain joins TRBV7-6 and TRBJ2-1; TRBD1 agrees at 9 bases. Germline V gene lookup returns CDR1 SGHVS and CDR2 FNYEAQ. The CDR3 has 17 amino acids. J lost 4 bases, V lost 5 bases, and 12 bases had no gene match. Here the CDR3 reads CASSQHQPGQGYNEQFF. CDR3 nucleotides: TGTGCCAGCAGCCAACACCAACCGGGACAGGGTTACAATGAGCAGTTCTTC.

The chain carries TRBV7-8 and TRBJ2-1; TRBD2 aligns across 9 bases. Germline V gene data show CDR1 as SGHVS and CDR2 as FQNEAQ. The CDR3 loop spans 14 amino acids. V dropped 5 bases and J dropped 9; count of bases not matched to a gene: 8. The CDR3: CASSPRSGGGEQFF. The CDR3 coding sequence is TGTGCCAGCAGCCCCCGTAGCGGGGGCGGTGAGCAGTTCTTC.

The CDR3 protein is CASSGPMKELFF. CDR3 DNA: TGTGCCAGCAGTGGACCGATGAAGGAGCTGTTTTTT. This chain connects TRBV6-5 to TRBJ2-2; D gene ambiguous. Germline lookup yields CDR1 MNHEY and CDR2 SVGAGI. V was cut by 5 bases and J by 10 bases, with 11 bases left in between. The CDR3 spans 12 residues.

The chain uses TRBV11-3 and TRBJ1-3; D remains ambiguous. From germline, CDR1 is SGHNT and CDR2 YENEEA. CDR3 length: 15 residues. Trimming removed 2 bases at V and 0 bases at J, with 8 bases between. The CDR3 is CASSLTVLSGNTIYF. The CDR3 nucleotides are TGTGCCAGCAGCTTAACGGTTCTCTCTGGAAACACCATATATTTT.

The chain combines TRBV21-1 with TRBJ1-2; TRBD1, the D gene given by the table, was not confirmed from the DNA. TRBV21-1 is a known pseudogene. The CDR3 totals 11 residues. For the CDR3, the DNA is TGTGCAAATCGTCGAACCCCAGGGAACACCTTC. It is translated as CANRRTPGNTF.

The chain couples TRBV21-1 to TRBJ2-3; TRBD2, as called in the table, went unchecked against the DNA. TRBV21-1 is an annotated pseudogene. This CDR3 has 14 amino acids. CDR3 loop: CASSKATGSDTQYF. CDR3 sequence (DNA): TGTGCCAGCAGCAAAGCGACTGGCTCAGATACGCAGTATTTT.

CDR3 in DNA: TGTGCCAGCAGTCCTACTAGCGGGAGTTTCGATACGCAGTATTTT. Protein: CASSPTSGSFDTQYF. The chain links TRBV7-3 to TRBJ2-3; 11 bases line up with TRBD2. The CDR3 has 15 amino acids. CDR1 SGHTA and CDR2 FQGTGA come from the germline V gene. Trimming removed 6 bases from V and 6 bases from J; junction bases left unmatched: 8.

The CDR3 DNA reads TGTGCCAGCTCACAGGGACAGGGGGGCGATCAGCCCCAGCATTTT. Its translation: CASSQGQGGDQPQHF. The J gene is TRBJ1-5, the V gene TRBV18; 11 bases map to TRBD1. The CDR3 spans 15 residues. The J segment lost 5 bases and the V segment lost 4 bases, leaving 4 bases of the junction unmatched. The germline V gene encodes CDR1 KGHSH and CDR2 LQKENI.

The CDR3 coding sequence is TGCAGCGTTGAAGGAGGTGAAAGCCAGTACTTC. Its protein is CSVEGGESQYF. V and J are TRBV29-1 and TRBJ2-5; no definite D call. This CDR3 is 11 amino acids long. Germline CDR1 is SQVTM and CDR2 is ANQGSEA. V was cut by 1 base and J by 10 bases, with 10 bases left in between. Looking up the rest from reference TRBV29-1 and TRBJ2-5 gives the full variable domain: SAVISQKPSRDICQRGTSLTIQCQVDSQVTMMFWYRQQPGQSLTLIATANQGSEATYESGFVIDKFPISRPNLTFSTLTVSNMSPEDSSIYLCSVEGGESQYFGPGTRLLVL.

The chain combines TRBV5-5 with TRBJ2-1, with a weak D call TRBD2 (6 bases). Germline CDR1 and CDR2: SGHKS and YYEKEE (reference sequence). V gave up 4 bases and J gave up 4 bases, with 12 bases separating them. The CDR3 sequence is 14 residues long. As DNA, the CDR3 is TGTGCCAGCAGCGGAGGGCCTCTTTACAATGAGCAGTTCTTC. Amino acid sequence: CASSGGPLYNEQFF. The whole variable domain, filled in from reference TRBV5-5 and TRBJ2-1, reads DAGVTQSPTHLIKTRGQQVTLRCSPISGHKSVSWYQQVLGQGPQFIFQYYEKEERGRGNFPDRFSARQFPNYSSELNVNALLLGDSALYLCASSGGPLYNEQFFGPGTRLTVL.

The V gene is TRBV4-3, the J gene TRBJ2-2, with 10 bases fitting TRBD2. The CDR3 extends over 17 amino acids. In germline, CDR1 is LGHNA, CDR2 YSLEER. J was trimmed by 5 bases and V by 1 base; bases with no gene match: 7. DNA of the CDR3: TGCGCCAGCAGCCAAGGAACTAGCGGGATGAGGACCGGGGAGCTGTTTTTT. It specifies CASSQGTSGMRTGELFF.

DNA of the CDR3: TGTGCCAGCAGTGAAGGTCCGGACGAGCAGTACTTC. The encoded protein is CASSEGPDEQYF. The chain recombines TRBV2 with TRBJ2-7; no definite D call. Germline V gene data show CDR1 as SNHLY and CDR2 as FYNNEI. The CDR3 consists of 12 residues. Trimming removed 1 base at V and 5 bases at J, with 6 bases between.

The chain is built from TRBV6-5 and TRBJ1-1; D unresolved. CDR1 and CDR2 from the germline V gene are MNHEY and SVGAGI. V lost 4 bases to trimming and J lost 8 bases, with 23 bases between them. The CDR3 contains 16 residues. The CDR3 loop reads CASSFLFPGQLSEAFF. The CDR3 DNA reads TGTGCCAGCAGTTTCCTATTCCCGGGCCAGCTGTCGGAAGCTTTCTTT.

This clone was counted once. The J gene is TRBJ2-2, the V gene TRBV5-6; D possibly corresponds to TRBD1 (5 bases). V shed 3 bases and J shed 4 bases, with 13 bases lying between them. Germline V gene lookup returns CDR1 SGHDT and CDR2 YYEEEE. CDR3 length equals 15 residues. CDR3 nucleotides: TGTGCCAGCAGCTCCACCAGGGTGGGCACCGGGGAGCTGTTTTTT. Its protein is CASSSTRVGTGELFF.

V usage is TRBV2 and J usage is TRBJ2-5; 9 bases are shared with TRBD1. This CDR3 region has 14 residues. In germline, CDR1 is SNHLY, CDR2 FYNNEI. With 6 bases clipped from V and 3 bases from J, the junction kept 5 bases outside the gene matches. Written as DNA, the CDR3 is TGTGCCAGCAGGGCCCGACAGGGGGAAGAGACCCAGTACTTC. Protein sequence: CASRARQGEETQYF.

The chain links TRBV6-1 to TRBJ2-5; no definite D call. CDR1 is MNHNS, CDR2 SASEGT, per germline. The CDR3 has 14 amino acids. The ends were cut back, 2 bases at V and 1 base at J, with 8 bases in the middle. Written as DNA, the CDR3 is TGTGCCAGCAGTGAATTGAGAGGCCAAGAGACCCAGTACTTC. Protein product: CASSELRGQETQYF.

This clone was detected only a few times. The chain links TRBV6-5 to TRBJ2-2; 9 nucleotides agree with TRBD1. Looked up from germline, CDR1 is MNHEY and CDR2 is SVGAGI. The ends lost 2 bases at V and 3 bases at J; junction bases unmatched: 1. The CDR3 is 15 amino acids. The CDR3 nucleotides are TGTGCCAGCAGTTACGGGGACAGGGACACCGGGGAGCTGTTTTTT. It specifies CASSYGDRDTGELFF.

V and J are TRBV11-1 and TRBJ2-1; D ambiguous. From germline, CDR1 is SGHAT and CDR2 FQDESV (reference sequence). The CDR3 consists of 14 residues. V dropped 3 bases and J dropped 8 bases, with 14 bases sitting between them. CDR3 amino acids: CASSLSGFWDEQFF. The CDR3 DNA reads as TGTGCCAGCAGCTTGAGTGGGTTTTGGGATGAGCAGTTCTTC. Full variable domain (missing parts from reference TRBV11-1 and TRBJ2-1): EAEVAQSPRYKITEKSQAVAFWCDPISGHATLYWYRQILGQGPELLVQFQDESVVDDSQLPKDRFSAERLKGVDSTLKIQPAELGDSAMYLCASSLSGFWDEQFFGPGTRLTVL.

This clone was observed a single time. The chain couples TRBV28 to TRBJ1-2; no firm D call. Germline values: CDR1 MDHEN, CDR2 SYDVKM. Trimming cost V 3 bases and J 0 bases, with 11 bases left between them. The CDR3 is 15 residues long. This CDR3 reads CASSLFAAANYGYTF. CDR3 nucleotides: TGTGCCAGCAGTTTGTTTGCAGCAGCTAACTATGGCTACACCTTC.

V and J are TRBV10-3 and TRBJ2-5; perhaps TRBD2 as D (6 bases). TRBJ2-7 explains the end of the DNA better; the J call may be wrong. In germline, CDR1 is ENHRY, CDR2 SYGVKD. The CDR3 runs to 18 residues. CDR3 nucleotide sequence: TGTGCCATCAGTGAGTCGATGGTCGCGGCGGGACGATACTACGAGCAGTACTTC. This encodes CAISESMVAAGRYYEQYF.

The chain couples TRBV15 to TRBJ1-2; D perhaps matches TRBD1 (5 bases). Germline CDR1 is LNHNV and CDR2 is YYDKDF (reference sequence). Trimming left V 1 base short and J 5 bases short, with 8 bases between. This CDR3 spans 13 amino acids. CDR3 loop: CATSRGQSYGYTF. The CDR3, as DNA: TGTGCCACCAGCAGAGGACAGTCTTATGGCTACACCTTC.

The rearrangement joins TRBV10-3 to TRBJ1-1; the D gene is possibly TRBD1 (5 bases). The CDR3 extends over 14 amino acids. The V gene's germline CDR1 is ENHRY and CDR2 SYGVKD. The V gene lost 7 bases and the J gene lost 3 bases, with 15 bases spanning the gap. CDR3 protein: CAINNGGRDTEAFF. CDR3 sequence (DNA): TGTGCCATCAACAATGGGGGTAGGGACACTGAAGCTTTCTTT.

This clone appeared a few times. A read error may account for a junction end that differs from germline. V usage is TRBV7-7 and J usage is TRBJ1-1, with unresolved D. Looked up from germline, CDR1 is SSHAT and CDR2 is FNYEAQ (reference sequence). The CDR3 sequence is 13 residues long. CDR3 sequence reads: CASSLGRNTEAFF. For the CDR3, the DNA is TGTGCTAGCAGCTTAGGGAGGAACACTGAAGCTTTCTTT.

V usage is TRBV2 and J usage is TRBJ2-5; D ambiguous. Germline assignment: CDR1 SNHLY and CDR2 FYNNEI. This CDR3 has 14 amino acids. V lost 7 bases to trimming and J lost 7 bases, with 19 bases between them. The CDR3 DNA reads TGTGCCAGCAAAGCCCCACCTGGGTTCGGGACCCAGTACTTC. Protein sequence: CASKAPPGFGTQYF.

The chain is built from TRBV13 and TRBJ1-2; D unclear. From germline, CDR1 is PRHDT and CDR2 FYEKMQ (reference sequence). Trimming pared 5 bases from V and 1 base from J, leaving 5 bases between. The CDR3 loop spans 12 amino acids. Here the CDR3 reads CASSLVNYGYTF. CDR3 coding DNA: TGTGCCAGCAGCCTCGTTAACTATGGCTACACCTTC.